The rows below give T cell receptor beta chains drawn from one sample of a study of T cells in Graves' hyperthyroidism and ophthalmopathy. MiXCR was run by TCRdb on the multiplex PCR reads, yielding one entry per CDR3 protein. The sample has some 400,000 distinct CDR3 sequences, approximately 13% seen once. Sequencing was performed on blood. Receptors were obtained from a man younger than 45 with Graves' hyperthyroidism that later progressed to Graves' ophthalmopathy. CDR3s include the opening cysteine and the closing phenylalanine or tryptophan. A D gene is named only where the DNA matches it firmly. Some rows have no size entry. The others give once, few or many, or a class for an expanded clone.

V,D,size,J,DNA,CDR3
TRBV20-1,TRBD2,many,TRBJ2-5,TGCAGTGCTAGAGGCCTCATAGCGGGGGAGGAGACCCAGTACTTC,CSARGLIAGEETQYF
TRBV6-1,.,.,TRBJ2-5,TGTGCCAGCAGTGAAAGGCGGACATCCGACCAAGAGACCCAGTACTTC,CASSERRTSDQETQYF
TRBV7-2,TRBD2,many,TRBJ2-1,TGTGCCAGCAGCACCAGAGCGGGGGGGATTGACAATGAGCAGTTCTTC,CASSTRAGGIDNEQFF
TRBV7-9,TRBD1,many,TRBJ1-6,TGTGCCAGCAGCCCTCCACAGGGGGCGGATTCTAATTCACCCCTCCACTTT,CASSPPQGADSNSPLHF
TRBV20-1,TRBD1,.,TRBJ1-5,TGCAGTGCTAGAGAATCGACAGGGTTTTCGAGAAATCAGCCCCAGCATTTT,CSARESTGFSRNQPQHF
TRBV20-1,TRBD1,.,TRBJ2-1,TGCAGTGCGCCCGATGCGGGACAGGGCTACAATAAGCAGTTCTTC,CSAPDAGQGYNKQFF
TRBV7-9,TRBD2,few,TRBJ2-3,TGTGCCAGCAGCTTATTGGGCGGTTTGCGGGGGACCACAGATACGCAGTATTTT,CASSLLGGLRGTTDTQYF
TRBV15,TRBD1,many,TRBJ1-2,TGTGCCACCAGCAGGACCGGGACAGGGTACTTTGGCTACACCTTC,CATSRTGTGYFGYTF
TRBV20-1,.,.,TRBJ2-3,TGCGGTGCAAGACGGGGGGCCATGCACCCCACAGATACGCAGTATTTT,CGARRGAMHPTDTQYF
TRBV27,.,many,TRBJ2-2,TGTGCCAGCAGTTTATCGAATGGTTACGGGGAGCTGTTTTTT,CASSLSNGYGELFF
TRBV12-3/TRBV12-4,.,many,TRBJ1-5,TGTGCCAGCAGCGAGGGGGATCAGCCCCAGCATTTT,CASSEGDQPQHF
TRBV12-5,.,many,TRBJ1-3,TGTGCTAGTGGACCTCCCCCGGGACACAGAGGAAACACCATATATTTT,CASGPPPGHRGNTIYF
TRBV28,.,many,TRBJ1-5,TGTGCCAGCAGCCCTACTAGCAATCAGCCCCAGCATTTT,CASSPTSNQPQHF
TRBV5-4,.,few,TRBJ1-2,TGTGCCAGCAGCTTGGCAGGGCCCGGTGGCTACACCTTC,CASSLAGPGGYTF
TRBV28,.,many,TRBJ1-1,TGTGCCAGCAGTCTCTCCGGGACAATGAACACTGAAGCTTTCTTT,CASSLSGTMNTEAFF
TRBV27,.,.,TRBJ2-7,TGTGCCAGCAGTTACACTGGGGGAACCTACGAGCAGTACTTC,CASSYTGGTYEQYF
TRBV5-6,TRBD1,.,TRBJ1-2,TGTGCCAGCAGCTGGGGACAGTCCGATGGCTACACCTTC,CASSWGQSDGYTF
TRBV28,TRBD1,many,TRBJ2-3,TGTGCCAGCTTAGACAGGGTGCTCACAGATACGCAGTATTTT,CASLDRVLTDTQYF
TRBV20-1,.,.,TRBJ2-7,TGCAGTGCTCGTCCGGGACACCCCTACGAGCAGTACTTC,CSARPGHPYEQYF
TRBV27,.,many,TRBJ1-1,TGTGCCAGCAGTTTAGAGGGTTCTACTGAAGCTTTCTTT,CASSLEGSTEAFF
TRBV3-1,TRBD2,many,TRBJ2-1,TGTGCCAGCAGCCAAGGGACCTTCACTTGGCGGGGGGGCGATGAGCAGTTCTTC,CASSQGTFTWRGGDEQFF
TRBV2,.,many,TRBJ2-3,TGTGCCAGCAGTGCAAGCCACACAGATACGCAGTATTTT,CASSASHTDTQYF
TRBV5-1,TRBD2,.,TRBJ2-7,TGCGCCAGCAGCTTGGGTACTAGCGGGGCTACCTACGAGCAGTACTTC,CASSLGTSGATYEQYF
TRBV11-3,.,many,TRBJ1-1,TGTGCCAGCAGCTTAGCGGTCAGGGCGAACACTGAAGCTTTCTTT,CASSLAVRANTEAFF
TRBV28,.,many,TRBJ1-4,TGTGCCAGCAGTTTGCCCCAGGGATCTAATGAAAAACTGTTTTTT,CASSLPQGSNEKLFF
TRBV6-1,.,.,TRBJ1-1,TGTGCCACCAGAGTTACGAACACTGAAGCTTTCTTT,CATRVTNTEAFF
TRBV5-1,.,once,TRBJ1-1,TGCGCCAGCAGCTTGCCCGGGACGCCGATGAACACTGAAGCTTTCTTT,CASSLPGTPMNTEAFF
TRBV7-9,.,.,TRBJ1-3,TGTGCCAGCAGTCCTCCCCAGAATCGAAACACCATATATTTT,CASSPPQNRNTIYF
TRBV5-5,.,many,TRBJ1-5,TGTGCCAGCAGCCGAGACACGCCGGATAGCAATCAGCCCCAGCATTTT,CASSRDTPDSNQPQHF
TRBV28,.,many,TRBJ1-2,TGTGCCAGCAGTTTATCTGACCGGGCGGGTGGCTACACCTTC,CASSLSDRAGGYTF
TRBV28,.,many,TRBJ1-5,TGTGCCAGCACCCTCCTGGCGGCAGACAATCAGCCCCAGCATTTT,CASTLLAADNQPQHF
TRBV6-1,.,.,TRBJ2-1,TGTGCCAGCAGTGAAGGACAGAGCTCCTACAATGAGCAGTTCTTC,CASSEGQSSYNEQFF
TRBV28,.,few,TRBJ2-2,TGTGCCAGCAGGGGGATCGGGTCCGGGGAGCTGTTTTTT,CASRGIGSGELFF
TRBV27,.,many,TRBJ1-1,TGTGCCAGCTACCTACACAGCTGGAGGGAAACTGAAGCTTTCTTT,CASYLHSWRETEAFF
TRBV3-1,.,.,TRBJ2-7,TGTGCCAGCAGCCAAACTGACAGGATGTCCTACGAGCAGTACTTC,CASSQTDRMSYEQYF
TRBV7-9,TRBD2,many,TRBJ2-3,TGTGCCAGCAGCGCTTGGGGTAGCGGGGACACAGATACGCAGTATTTT,CASSAWGSGDTDTQYF
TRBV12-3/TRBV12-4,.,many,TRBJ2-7,TGTGCCAGCAGAGACGGAGGGAACTACGAGCAGTACTTC,CASRDGGNYEQYF
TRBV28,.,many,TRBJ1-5,TGTGCCAGCAGTTTAGCGGGACAAAACAATCAGCCCCAGCATTTT,CASSLAGQNNQPQHF
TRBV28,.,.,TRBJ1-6,TGTGCCAGCAGTCCTCAACAGGGACCTGGATCACCCCTCCACTTT,CASSPQQGPGSPLHF